A selection of T cell receptor beta chains follows, all from one sample in a study of shared clonotypes between healthy human individuals. Method: immunoSEQ multiplex PCR; TCRdb's copy keeps in-frame clones and lacks some. In the table there are about 1.5 million clones, 98% of which are singletons. Sequencing was done on a sample of naive CD4+ T cells sorted from blood. The receptors stem from a man aged 25-45 years in good health. CDR3s include the opening cysteine and the closing phenylalanine or tryptophan. A D gene is named only where the DNA matches it firmly. The size entry is marked missing in some rows and otherwise reads once, few, many or a size class.

size | D | J | V | DNA | CDR3
. | . | TRBJ1-4 | TRBV5-4 | TGTGCCAGCAGCAACTTACCCCCGGTAGCTAATGAAAAACTGTTTTTT | CASSNLPPVANEKLFF
. | . | TRBJ2-5 | TRBV18 | TGTGCCAGCTCACCACCCGGGACACGGACCCAGTACTTC | CASSPPGTRTQYF
. | TRBD2 | TRBJ2-1 | TRBV4-3 | TGCGCCAGCAGCCAAGAGCTAGCGGGAGGGCCGGGCGATGAGCAGTTCTTC | CASSQELAGGPGDEQFF
. | TRBD1 | TRBJ1-4 | TRBV30 | TGTGCCTGGGTGGACAGGGGTACTAATGAAAAACTGTTTTTT | CAWVDRGTNEKLFF
. | . | TRBJ2-7 | TRBV7-9 | TGTGCCAGCAGCTCGATTAGCGACTACGAGCAGTACTTC | CASSSISDYEQYF
once | . | TRBJ2-7 | TRBV2 | TGTGCCAGCAGTGAAGGGCTAGCGAGGACCTACGAGCAGTACTTC | CASSEGLARTYEQYF
. | TRBD2 | TRBJ2-7 | TRBV30 | TGTGCCTGGAGCGTGACTAGCAGGAGGGACGAGCAGTACTTC | CAWSVTSRRDEQYF
. | . | TRBJ2-3 | TRBV2 | TGTGCCAGCAGTGAAGCGGGACGCACAGATACGCAGTATTTT | CASSEAGRTDTQYF
once | . | TRBJ2-2 | TRBV2 | TGTGCCAGCATAACGTTCGGGGAGCTGTTTTTT | CASITFGELFF
once | . | TRBJ2-1 | TRBV4-1 | TGCGCCAGCAGCCAATTCCGCAGATACAATGAGCAGTTCTTC | CASSQFRRYNEQFF
once | TRBD2 | TRBJ2-5 | TRBV5-1 | TGCGCCAGCAGCTACAGACTAGCGGGAACCACTGGAGAGACCCAGTACTTC | CASSYRLAGTTGETQYF
. | . | TRBJ2-3 | TRBV27 | TGTGCCAGCAGGCTCTCCCGAGGGAGCACAGATACGCAGTATTTT | CASRLSRGSTDTQYF
. | . | TRBJ2-2 | TRBV7-6 | TGTGCCAGCAGCTTAGTAGGGGGAGGAGGTACCGGGGAGCTGTTTTTT | CASSLVGGGGTGELFF
. | . | TRBJ2-3 | TRBV15 | TGTGCCACCAGCAGAGGGATAAGCACAGATACGCAGTATTTT | CATSRGISTDTQYF
. | TRBD2 | TRBJ2-7 | TRBV9 | TGTGCCAGCAGCCCCCGGGCTAGCGGGAGGATGATGAGCTACGAGCAGTACTTC | CASSPRASGRMMSYEQYF
once | TRBD2 | TRBJ2-7 | TRBV30 | TGTGCCTGGAGACGATTATGGACTAGCGGGCTGTCCTACGAGCAGTACTTC | CAWRRLWTSGLSYEQYF
. | TRBD1 | TRBJ2-2 | TRBV10-3 | TGTGCCACGGGCAGGGACAGGGAAAAGGGGGAGCTGTTTTTT | CATGRDREKGELFF
. | . | TRBJ2-3 | TRBV5-1 | TGCGCCAGCAGAGACCGACCCTCACTATGGGGGGTGGGAGATACGCAGTATTTT | CASRDRPSLWGVGDTQYF
. | . | TRBJ1-5 | TRBV6-5 | TGTGCCAGCAGTTATACAAGAAATCAGCCCCAGCATTTT | CASSYTRNQPQHF
. | TRBD1 | TRBJ2-7 | TRBV27 | TGTGCCAGCAGTTCGGGACAGGGTTACGTGCGCGAGCAGTACTTC | CASSSGQGYVREQYF
once | . | TRBJ2-3 | TRBV6-5 | TGTGCCAGCAGGACAGAGTTTAGCACAGATACGCAGTATTTT | CASRTEFSTDTQYF
. | . | TRBJ2-3 | TRBV7-2 | TGTGCCAGCAGCGGCCGCGGAGGGCGCACAGATACGCAGTATTTT | CASSGRGGRTDTQYF
. | . | TRBJ2-7 | TRBV4-1 | TGCGCCAGCAGCCAAGATGACGCTACCTACGAGCAGTACTTC | CASSQDDATYEQYF
. | TRBD1 | TRBJ1-2 | TRBV5-6 | TGTGCCAGCAGAACGGGACAGGGAAATGTAGGCTATGGCTACACCTTC | CASRTGQGNVGYGYTF
. | . | TRBJ2-5 | TRBV18 | TGTGCCAGCTTCTCCTCCGGGTTACAAGAGACCCAGTACTTC | CASFSSGLQETQYF
. | TRBD1 | TRBJ1-1 | TRBV2 | TGTGCCAGCAGTGAAGAGGGGGCGGAAACTGAAGCTTTCTTT | CASSEEGAETEAFF
. | . | TRBJ1-1 | TRBV2 | TGTGCCAGCACCCAGAGTCCGAACACTGAAGCTTTCTTT | CASTQSPNTEAFF
. | TRBD2 | TRBJ2-3 | TRBV7-2 | TGTGCCAGCAGCTTAGTTGGCGGGAGTTCCTCAGATACGCAGTATTTT | CASSLVGGSSSDTQYF
. | . | TRBJ2-7 | TRBV7-3 | TGTGCCAGCACCTCGGTACGGATTTACTACGAGCAGTACTTC | CASTSVRIYYEQYF
. | . | TRBJ1-5 | TRBV19 | TGTGCCAGTACCCGGCCGGAGGTCCGAAATCAGCCCCAGCATTTT | CASTRPEVRNQPQHF
. | TRBD1 | TRBJ2-7 | TRBV27 | TGTGCCAGCAGTGCGCGACAGGGTGATTTTGCGGAGCAGTACTTC | CASSARQGDFAEQYF
. | TRBD2 | TRBJ2-7 | TRBV5-4 | TGTGCCAGCAGCCGACTAGCGGGAGGGCCGGAGCAGTACTTC | CASSRLAGGPEQYF
. | . | TRBJ2-7 | TRBV5-1 | TGCGCCAGCAGCTTGAGTCCCGGGTCCTACGAGCAGTACTTC | CASSLSPGSYEQYF
. | . | TRBJ2-7 | TRBV5-1 | TGCGCCAGCAGCTTGGTAGGTTCCTACGAGCAGTACTTC | CASSLVGSYEQYF
. | TRBD1 | TRBJ2-1 | TRBV25-1 | TGTGCCAGCGGGGACAGGGGCTCCTACAATGAGCAGTTCTTC | CASGDRGSYNEQFF
. | . | TRBJ2-1 | TRBV18 | TGTGCCAGCTCACCAACTGTCAATGAGCAGTTCTTC | CASSPTVNEQFF
. | . | TRBJ1-5 | TRBV9 | TGTGCCAGCAGCGTAGTCGGGGGGGATCAGCCCCAGCATTTT | CASSVVGGDQPQHF
. | . | TRBJ2-3 | TRBV6-6 | TGTGCCAGCAATCAGCACAGAAGCACAGATACGCAGTATTTT | CASNQHRSTDTQYF
. | . | TRBJ2-2 | TRBV28 | TGTGCCAGCACCACACTAACCACCAACACCGGGGAGCTGTTTTTT | CASTTLTTNTGELFF